This is a list of T cell receptor beta chains from one sample in a study of Ad26.COV2.S vaccination and SARS-CoV-2 variants. This table comes from immunoSEQ multiplex PCR, and its TCRdb copy is limited to in-frame clones, with some not included. The table records roughly 400,000 clones, 89% of them present only once. The sequenced sample was peripheral blood, obtained in a trial of Ad26.COV2.S vaccine versus placebo. These receptors were obtained from a person between 18 and 65 years old who received the Ad26.COV2.S COVID-19 vaccine or a placebo. CDR3s include the opening cysteine and the closing phenylalanine or tryptophan. Fields, in order: J gene, V gene, D gene, clone size, CDR3 DNA, CDR3 protein. D genes are given only for firm matches. Some rows have no size entry. The others give once, few or many, or a class for an expanded clone.

>TRBJ1-1|TRBV18|TRBD1|-
TGTGCCAGCTCACCAACAGGGGGGAACACTGAAGCTTTCTTT
CASSPTGGNTEAFF
>TRBJ2-2|TRBV3-1/TRBV3-2|-|-
TGTGCCAGCAGCCAAGGAGGGGCCGGGGAGCTGTTTTTT
CASSQGGAGELFF
>TRBJ2-5|TRBV5-1|TRBD1|-
TGCGCCAGCAGCGTCCAGGGGGTTGCGGAGACCCAGTACTTC
CASSVQGVAETQYF
>TRBJ2-7|TRBV11-2|-|-
TGTGCCAGCAGCCCGTCCGGGCGGGGCGCCTACGAGCAGTACTTC
CASSPSGRGAYEQYF
>TRBJ2-7|TRBV7-2|TRBD2|-
TGTGCCAGCAGCCCTAGCCGACTAGCGGGAGACGAGCAGTACTTC
CASSPSRLAGDEQYF
>TRBJ2-7|TRBV12-5|-|-
TGTGCTAGTGGTTTGGTACGGTTCCTAGCGACAATCTACGAGCAGTACTTC
CASGLVRFLATIYEQYF
>TRBJ2-3|TRBV7-8|-|once
TGTGCCAGCAGCTTAGGCGGGACCCGCACAGATACGCAGTATTTT
CASSLGGTRTDTQYF
>TRBJ1-2|TRBV19|-|-
TGTGCCAGTAAGGGGGCTAACTATGGCTACACCTTC
CASKGANYGYTF
>TRBJ2-1|TRBV4-1|TRBD2|-
TGCGCCAGCAGCCAAGAAACTAGCGGGAGCTCCTACAATGAGCAGTTCTTC
CASSQETSGSSYNEQFF
>TRBJ1-1|TRBV30|-|once
TGTGCCTGGAGTAAAAGGAGGGAAGCTTTCTTT
CAWSKRREAFF
>TRBJ2-2|TRBV19|-|-
TGTGCCAGTAGTCCGAGCGTTCCGGGGGCCCACACCGGGGAGCTGTTTTTT
CASSPSVPGAHTGELFF
>TRBJ2-5|TRBV7-9|TRBD1|-
TGTGCCAGCAGCCCTAGGACAGGCTCCACCTGGGACCGAGAGACCCAGTACTTC
CASSPRTGSTWDRETQYF
>TRBJ2-1|TRBV11-2|-|-
TGTGCCAGCAGATCAACAGATTTCACCTACAATGAGCAGTTCTTC
CASRSTDFTYNEQFF
>TRBJ1-2|TRBV9|-|-
TGTGCCAGCAGCGGGGGTGCGGACTATGGCTACACCTTC
CASSGGADYGYTF
>TRBJ1-1|TRBV24-1|TRBD1|-
TGTGCCACCAGTGAATCGAGACAGGGGGCCACTGAAGCTTTCTTT
CATSESRQGATEAFF
>TRBJ1-1|TRBV18|-|-
TGTGCCAGCTCATCTACACAGAACACTGAAGCTTTCTTT
CASSSTQNTEAFF
>TRBJ2-7|TRBV30|TRBD2|-
TGTGCCTGGAGTGTAAAGGGACTAGCGGACTACGAGCAGTACTTC
CAWSVKGLADYEQYF
>TRBJ1-1|TRBV7-8|-|-
TGTGCCAGCAGCTCGGAATCACTCCCCCAACGGTTGTACACTGAAGCTTTCTTT
CASSSESLPQRLYTEAFF
>TRBJ1-2|TRBV19|-|-
TGTGCCAGTAGTAGGTGGGGCTATGGCTACACCTTC
CASSRWGYGYTF
>TRBJ2-7|TRBV19|-|-
TGTGCCAGTCGAGGGACAAGGCAGGGGACCTACGAGCAGTACTTC
CASRGTRQGTYEQYF
>TRBJ1-6|TRBV5-5|TRBD1|-
TGTGCCAGCAGTTTGACAGGGCGTAATTCACCCCTCCACTTT
CASSLTGRNSPLHF
>TRBJ2-3|TRBV5-1|-|-
TGCGCCAGCAGCGGAGCGGGAGATACGCAGTATTTT
CASSGAGDTQYF
>TRBJ2-1|TRBV7-2|TRBD2|-
TGTGCCAGCAGCTTAGACGGGACTAGCCACAATGAGCAGTTCTTC
CASSLDGTSHNEQFF
>TRBJ2-1|TRBV5-8|TRBD2|-
TGTGCCGCCTGGACTAGCGGGAGCAATGAGCAGTTCTTC
CAAWTSGSNEQFF
>TRBJ2-1|TRBV9|-|-
TGTGCCAGCAGCGTTTCGGGGGACAGCCTTCTGGTTGAGCAGTTCTTC
CASSVSGDSLLVEQFF
>TRBJ2-3|TRBV6-5|-|-
TGTGCCAGCAGTAGCCCGAGCGGGAGCACAGATACGCAGTATTTT
CASSSPSGSTDTQYF
>TRBJ1-4|TRBV4-2|-|-
TGTGCCAGCAGCCAAGATTGGCACCGCGCCGCAACTAATGAAAAACTGTTTTTT
CASSQDWHRAATNEKLFF
>TRBJ2-7|TRBV27|-|-
TGTGCCAGCAGTTTATTGTGGGGGGCGGCCTACGAGCAGTACTTC
CASSLLWGAAYEQYF
>TRBJ2-1|TRBV25-1|-|-
TGTGCCAGCAGTGAATACGTGGGGCAATACAATGAGCAGTTCTTC
CASSEYVGQYNEQFF
>TRBJ2-3|TRBV7-3|TRBD2|once
TGTGCCAGCAGCCCGGCGTTTGCGGGAGCGGCAGATACGCAGTATTTT
CASSPAFAGAADTQYF
>TRBJ2-1|TRBV7-3|TRBD2|-
TGTGCCAGCAGCCTGGGGACTAGCGGAAATGAGCAGTTCTTC
CASSLGTSGNEQFF